The clone carrying this T cell receptor (beta chain) was picked up a small number of times. Its antigen is still unknown. The data were obtained in a study of OX40 agonist ivuxolimab in advanced cancers. Whole-study context: Enrolled patients in dose escalation had cancers that were hepatocellular carcinoma, melanoma, renal cell or head and neck cancer. The study, taken as a whole, reports: In general, CD8+ T cells held more expanded clones than CD4+ did, on average. With doses of 0.1 to 3.0 mg/kg, CD4+ and CD8+ blood T cells had undergone clonal expansion by week 6.

The CDR3 extends over 17 amino acids. Germline V gene sequence: CDR1 SGHTA, CDR2 FQGTGA. V dropped 2 bases and J dropped 4 bases, with 17 bases sitting between them. Profiled with immunoSEQ multiplex PCR; TCRdb holds only in-frame clones, not every one. The sample has over 85,000 clones; roughly 90% are singletons. This sequence was found in an adult with an advanced solid tumor such as melanoma, head and neck, liver or kidney cancer. The sequences come from CD4+ or CD8+ T cells sorted from blood, collected in a trial of the OX40 agonist ivuxolimab. The rearrangement joins TRBV7-3 to TRBJ2-2, with TRBD2 as a possible D gene (5 bases). The CDR3 spells CASSLSAPGLGTGELFF. CDR3 bases: TGTGCCAGCAGCTTATCAGCTCCGGGATTGGGCACCGGGGAGCTGTTTTTT.